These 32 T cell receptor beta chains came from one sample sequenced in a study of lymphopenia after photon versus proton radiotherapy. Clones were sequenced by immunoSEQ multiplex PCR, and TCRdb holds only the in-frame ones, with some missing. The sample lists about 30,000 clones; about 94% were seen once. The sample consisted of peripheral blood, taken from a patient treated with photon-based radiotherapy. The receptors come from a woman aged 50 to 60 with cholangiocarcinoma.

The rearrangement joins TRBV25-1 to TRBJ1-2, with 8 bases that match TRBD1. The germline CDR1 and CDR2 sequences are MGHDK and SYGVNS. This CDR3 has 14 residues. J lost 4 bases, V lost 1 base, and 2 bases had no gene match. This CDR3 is CASSESTGGYGYTF. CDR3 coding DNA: TGTGCCAGCAGTGAATCCACAGGGGGCTATGGCTACACCTTC.

This CDR3 reads CASSADRNQPQHF. The DNA for the CDR3 is TGTGCCAGCAGTGCGGACAGAAATCAGCCCCAGCATTTT. The chain carries TRBV6-5 and TRBJ1-5; D possibly corresponds to TRBD1 (6 bases). The length of the CDR3 is 13 residues. The ends were cut back, 5 bases at V and 4 bases at J, with 9 bases in the middle. Per germline, CDR1 MNHEY and CDR2 SVGAGI.

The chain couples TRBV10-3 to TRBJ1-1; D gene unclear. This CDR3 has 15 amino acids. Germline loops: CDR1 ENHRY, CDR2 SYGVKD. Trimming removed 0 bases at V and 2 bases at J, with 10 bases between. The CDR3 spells CAISESAGINTEAFF. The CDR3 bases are TGTGCCATCAGTGAGTCTGCAGGCATTAACACTGAAGCTTTCTTT.

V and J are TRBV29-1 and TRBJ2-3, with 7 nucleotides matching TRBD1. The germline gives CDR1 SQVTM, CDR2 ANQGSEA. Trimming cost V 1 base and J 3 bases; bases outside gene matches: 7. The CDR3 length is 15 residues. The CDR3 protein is CSVEVRGRKTDTQYF. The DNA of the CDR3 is TGCAGCGTTGAAGTAAGGGGGCGGAAGACAGATACGCAGTATTTT.

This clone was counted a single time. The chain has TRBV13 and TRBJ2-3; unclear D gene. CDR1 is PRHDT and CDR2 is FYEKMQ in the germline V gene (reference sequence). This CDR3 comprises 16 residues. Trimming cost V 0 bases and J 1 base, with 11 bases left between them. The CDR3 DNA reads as TGTGCCAGCAGCTTAGGAGGTGTTTGGGGCACAGATACGCAGTATTTT. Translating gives CASSLGGVWGTDTQYF.

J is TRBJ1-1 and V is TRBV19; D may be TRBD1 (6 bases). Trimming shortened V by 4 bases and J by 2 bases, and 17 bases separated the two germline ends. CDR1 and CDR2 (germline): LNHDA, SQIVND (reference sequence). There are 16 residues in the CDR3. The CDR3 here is CASSKSSYRVNTEAFF. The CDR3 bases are TGTGCCAGTAGTAAATCATCGTACAGGGTTAACACTGAAGCTTTCTTT. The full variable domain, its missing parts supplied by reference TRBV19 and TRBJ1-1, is DGGITQSPKYLFRKEGQNVTLSCEQNLNHDAMYWYRQDPGQGLRLIYYSQIVNDFQKGDIAEGYSVSREKKESFPLTVTSAQKNPTAFYLCASSKSSYRVNTEAFFGQGTRLTVV.

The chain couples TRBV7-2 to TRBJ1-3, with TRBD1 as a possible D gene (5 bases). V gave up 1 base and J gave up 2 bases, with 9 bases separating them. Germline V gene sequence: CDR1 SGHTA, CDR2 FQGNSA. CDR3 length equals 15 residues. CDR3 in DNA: TGTGCCAGCAGCTTAGTGGCAGGGACTGGAAACACCATATATTTT. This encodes CASSLVAGTGNTIYF.

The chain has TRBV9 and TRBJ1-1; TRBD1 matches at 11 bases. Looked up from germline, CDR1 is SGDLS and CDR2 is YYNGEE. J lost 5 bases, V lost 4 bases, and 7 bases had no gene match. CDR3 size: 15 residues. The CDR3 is CASSPGQGAWTEAFF. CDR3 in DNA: TGTGCCAGCAGCCCCGGACAGGGGGCCTGGACTGAAGCTTTCTTT.

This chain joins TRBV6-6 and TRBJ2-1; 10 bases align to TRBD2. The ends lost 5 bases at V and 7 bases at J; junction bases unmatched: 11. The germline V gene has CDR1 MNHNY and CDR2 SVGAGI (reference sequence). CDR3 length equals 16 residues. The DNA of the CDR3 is TGTGCCAGCAGTCCCCTGGGAGCGGGGGGGATGAATGAGCAGTTCTTC. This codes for CASSPLGAGGMNEQFF.

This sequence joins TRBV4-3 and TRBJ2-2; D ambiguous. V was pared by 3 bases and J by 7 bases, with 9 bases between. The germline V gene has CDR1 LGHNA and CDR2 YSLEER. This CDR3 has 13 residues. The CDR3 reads CASSQGVDGELFF. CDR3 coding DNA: TGCGCCAGCAGCCAGGGCGTAGACGGGGAGCTGTTTTTT.

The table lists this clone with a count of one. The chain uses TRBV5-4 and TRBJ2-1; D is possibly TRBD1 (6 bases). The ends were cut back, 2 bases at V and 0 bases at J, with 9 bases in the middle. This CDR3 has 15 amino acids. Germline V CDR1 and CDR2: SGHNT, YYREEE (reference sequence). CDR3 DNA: TGTGCCAGCAGCTTTGGGGGCCGCTCCTACAATGAGCAGTTCTTC. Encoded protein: CASSFGGRSYNEQFF.

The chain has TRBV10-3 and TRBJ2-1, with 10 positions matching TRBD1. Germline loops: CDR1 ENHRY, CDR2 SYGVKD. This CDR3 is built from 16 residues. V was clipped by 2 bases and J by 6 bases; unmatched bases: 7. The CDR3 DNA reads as TGTGCCATCAGTGAGCCGGGACAGGGGCCCCGCAATGAGCAGTTCTTC. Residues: CAISEPGQGPRNEQFF.

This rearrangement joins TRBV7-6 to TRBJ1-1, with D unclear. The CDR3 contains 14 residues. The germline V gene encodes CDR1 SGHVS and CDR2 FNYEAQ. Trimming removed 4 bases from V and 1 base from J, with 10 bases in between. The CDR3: CASSSGPRNTEAFF. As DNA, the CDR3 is TGTGCCAGCAGCTCAGGACCGAGGAACACTGAAGCTTTCTTT.

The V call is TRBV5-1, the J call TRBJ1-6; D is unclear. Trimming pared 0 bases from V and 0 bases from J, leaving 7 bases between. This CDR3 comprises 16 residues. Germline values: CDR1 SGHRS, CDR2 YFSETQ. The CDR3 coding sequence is TGCGCCAGCAGCTTGGGAATGAGCTCCTATAATTCACCCCTCCACTTT. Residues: CASSLGMSSYNSPLHF.

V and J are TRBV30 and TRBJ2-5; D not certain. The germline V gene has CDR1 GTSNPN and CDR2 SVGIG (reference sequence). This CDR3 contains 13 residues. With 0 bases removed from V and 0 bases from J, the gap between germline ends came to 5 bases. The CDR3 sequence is CAWSVKYQETQYF. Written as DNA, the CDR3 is TGTGCCTGGAGTGTGAAATACCAAGAGACCCAGTACTTC.

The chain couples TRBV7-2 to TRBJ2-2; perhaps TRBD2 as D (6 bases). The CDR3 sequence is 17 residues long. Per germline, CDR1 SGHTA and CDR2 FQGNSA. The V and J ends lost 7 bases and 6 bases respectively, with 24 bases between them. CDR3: CASTSPGVVWGAGELFF. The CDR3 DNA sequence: TGTGCCAGCACCTCCCCGGGGGTGGTGTGGGGAGCCGGGGAGCTGTTTTTT.

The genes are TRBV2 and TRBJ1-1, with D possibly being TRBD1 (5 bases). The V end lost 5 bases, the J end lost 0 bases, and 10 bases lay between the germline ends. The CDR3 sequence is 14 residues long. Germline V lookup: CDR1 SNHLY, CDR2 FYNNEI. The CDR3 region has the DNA TGTGCCAGCAGTACGGGACGCCTGAACACTGAAGCTTTCTTT. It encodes CASSTGRLNTEAFF.

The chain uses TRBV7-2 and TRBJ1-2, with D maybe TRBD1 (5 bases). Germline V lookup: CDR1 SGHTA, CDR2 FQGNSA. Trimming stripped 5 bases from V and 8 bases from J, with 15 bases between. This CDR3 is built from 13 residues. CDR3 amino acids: CASSPQAKGGYTF. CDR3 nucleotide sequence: TGTGCCAGCAGCCCACAGGCAAAAGGGGGCTACACCTTC.

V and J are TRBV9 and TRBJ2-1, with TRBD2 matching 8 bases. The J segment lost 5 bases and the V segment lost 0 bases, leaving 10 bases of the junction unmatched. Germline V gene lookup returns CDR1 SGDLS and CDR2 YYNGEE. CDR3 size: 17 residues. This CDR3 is CASSVEIWAGGHNEQFF. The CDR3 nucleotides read TGTGCCAGCAGCGTAGAAATCTGGGCGGGGGGCCACAATGAGCAGTTCTTC.

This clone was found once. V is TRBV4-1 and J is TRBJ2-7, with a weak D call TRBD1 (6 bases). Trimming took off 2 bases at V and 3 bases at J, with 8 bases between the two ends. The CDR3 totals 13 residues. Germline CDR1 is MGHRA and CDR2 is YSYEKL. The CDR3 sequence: CASSQWDNYEQYF. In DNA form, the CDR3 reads TGCGCCAGCAGCCAATGGGACAACTACGAGCAGTACTTC.

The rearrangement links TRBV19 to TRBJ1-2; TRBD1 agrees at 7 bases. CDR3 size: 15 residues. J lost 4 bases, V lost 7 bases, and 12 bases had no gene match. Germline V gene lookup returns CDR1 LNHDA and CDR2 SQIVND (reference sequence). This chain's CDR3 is CASTLIRTGAYGYTF. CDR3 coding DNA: TGTGCCAGTACCTTAATACGGACAGGTGCCTATGGCTACACCTTC.

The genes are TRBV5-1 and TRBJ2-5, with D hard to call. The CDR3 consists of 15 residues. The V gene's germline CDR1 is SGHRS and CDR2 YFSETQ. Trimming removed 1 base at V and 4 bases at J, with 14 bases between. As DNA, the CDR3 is TGCGCCAGCAGCTTGCAGTCTCAGGTTGGAGAGACCCAGTACTTC. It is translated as CASSLQSQVGETQYF.

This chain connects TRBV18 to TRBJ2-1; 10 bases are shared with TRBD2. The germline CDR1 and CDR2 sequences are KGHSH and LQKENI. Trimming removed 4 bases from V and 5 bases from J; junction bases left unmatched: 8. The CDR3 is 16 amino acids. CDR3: CASSLPGTSANNEQFF. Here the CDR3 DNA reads TGTGCCAGCTCACTCCCCGGGACTAGCGCCAACAATGAGCAGTTCTTC.

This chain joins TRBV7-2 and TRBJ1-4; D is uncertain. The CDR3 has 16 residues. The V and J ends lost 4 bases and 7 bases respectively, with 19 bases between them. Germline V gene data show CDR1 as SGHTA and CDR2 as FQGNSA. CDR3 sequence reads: CASSSGVGGSGEKLFF. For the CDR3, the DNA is TGTGCCAGCAGCTCGGGTGTGGGAGGGTCCGGTGAAAAACTGTTTTTT.

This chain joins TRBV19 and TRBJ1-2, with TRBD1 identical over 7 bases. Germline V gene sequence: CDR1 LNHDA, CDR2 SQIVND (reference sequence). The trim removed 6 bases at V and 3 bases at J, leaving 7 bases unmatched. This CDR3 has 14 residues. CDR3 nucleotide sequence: TGTGCCAGTAGAAGCTTGGGACAGTACTATGGCTACACCTTC. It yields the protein CASRSLGQYYGYTF.

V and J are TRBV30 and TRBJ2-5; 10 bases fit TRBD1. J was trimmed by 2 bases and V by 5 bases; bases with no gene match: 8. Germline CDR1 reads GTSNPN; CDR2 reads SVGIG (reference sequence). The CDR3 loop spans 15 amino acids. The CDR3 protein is CAWVSGTGAQETQYF. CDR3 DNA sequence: TGTGCCTGGGTATCCGGGACAGGGGCACAAGAGACCCAGTACTTC.

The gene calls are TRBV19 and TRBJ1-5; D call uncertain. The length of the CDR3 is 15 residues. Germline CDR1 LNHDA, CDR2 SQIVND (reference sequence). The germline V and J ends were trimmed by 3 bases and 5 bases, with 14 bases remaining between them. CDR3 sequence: CASSIGSAAHQPQHF. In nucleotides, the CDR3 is TGTGCCAGTAGTATTGGTTCGGCGGCCCATCAGCCCCAGCATTTT.

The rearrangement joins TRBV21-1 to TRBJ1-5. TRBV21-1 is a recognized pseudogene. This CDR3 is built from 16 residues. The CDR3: CASSSEVRSDLGPQHF. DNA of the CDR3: TGTGCCAGCAGCAGTGAAGTCCGCAGTGACTTGGGACCCCAGCATTTT.

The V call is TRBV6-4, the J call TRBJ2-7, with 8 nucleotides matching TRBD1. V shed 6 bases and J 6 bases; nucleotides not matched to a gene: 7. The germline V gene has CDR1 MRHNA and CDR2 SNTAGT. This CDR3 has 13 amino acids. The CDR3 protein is CASSEDREGEQYF. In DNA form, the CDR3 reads TGTGCCAGCAGCGAGGACAGGGAAGGCGAGCAGTACTTC.

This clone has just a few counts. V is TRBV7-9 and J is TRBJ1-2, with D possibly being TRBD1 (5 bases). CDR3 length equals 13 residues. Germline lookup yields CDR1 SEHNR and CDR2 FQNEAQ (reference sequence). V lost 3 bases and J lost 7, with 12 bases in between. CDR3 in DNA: TGTGCCAGCAGCTTTCCAGGGCCGGGTGGCTACACCTTC. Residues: CASSFPGPGGYTF. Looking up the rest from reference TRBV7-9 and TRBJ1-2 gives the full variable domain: DTGVSQNPRHKITKRGQNVTFRCDPISEHNRLYWYRQTLGQGPEFLTYFQNEAQLEKSRLLSDRFSAERPKGSFSTLEIQRTEQGDSAMYLCASSFPGPGGYTFGSGTRLTVV.

The CDR3 region is CASSIDPWSYGYTF. As DNA, the CDR3 is TGTGCCAGTAGTATAGATCCGTGGAGCTATGGCTACACCTTC. The J gene is TRBJ1-2, the V gene TRBV19; D is ambiguous. V was pared by 0 bases and J by 4 bases, with 9 bases between. Germline CDR1 is LNHDA and CDR2 is SQIVND (reference sequence). The CDR3 contains 14 residues.

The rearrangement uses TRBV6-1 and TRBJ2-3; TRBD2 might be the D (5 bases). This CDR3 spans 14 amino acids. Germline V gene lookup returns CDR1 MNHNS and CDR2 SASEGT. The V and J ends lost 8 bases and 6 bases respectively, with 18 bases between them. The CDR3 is CASLYAGLMDTQYF. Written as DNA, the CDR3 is TGTGCCAGCCTCTATGCGGGCTTGATGGATACGCAGTATTTT.